The 13 T cell receptor beta chains presented below share a single source sample, sequenced in a study of blood T cell repertoires in COVID-19. Clones were sequenced by immunoSEQ multiplex PCR, and TCRdb holds only the in-frame ones, with some missing. The data show approximately 530,000 clones, 85% to 90% seen once. The source material was peripheral blood. The receptors were sampled from a woman aged 45-59 years with COVID-19, enrolled during active disease.

J is TRBJ2-7 and V is TRBV29-1; 9 nucleotides align to TRBD1. The ends lost 5 bases at V and 5 bases at J; junction bases unmatched: 4. Germline V gene sequence: CDR1 SQVTM, CDR2 ANQGSEA. This CDR3 is 12 amino acids long. This CDR3 is CSVRTGGDEQYF. The CDR3 DNA sequence: TGCAGCGTTCGCACAGGGGGCGACGAGCAGTACTTC.

The gene calls are TRBV23-1 and TRBJ2-7, with D tentatively TRBD2 (6 bases). TRBV23-1 is an open reading frame whose function is uncertain. The V end lost 3 bases, the J end lost 3 bases, and 18 bases lay between the germline ends. This CDR3 spans 16 amino acids. The CDR3 nucleotides read TGCGCCAGCAGTCATTTCCGGGACTTTCTAGTCTACGAGCAGTACTTC. Amino acid sequence: CASSHFRDFLVYEQYF.

The chain carries TRBV11-2 and TRBJ2-6; D not certain. This CDR3 has 15 amino acids. Trimming took 5 bases from V and 0 from J, leaving 8 bases between them. Germline V gives CDR1 SGHAT, CDR2 FQNNGV. The CDR3 nucleotides are TGTGCCAGCAGCCGAGGCTTCTCTGGGGCCAACGTCCTGACTTTC. This encodes CASSRGFSGANVLTF. Together with reference TRBV11-2 and TRBJ2-6, the CDR3 gives the full variable domain: EAGVAQSPRYKIIEKRQSVAFWCNPISGHATLYWYQQILGQGPKLLIQFQNNGVVDDSQLPKDRFSAERLKGVDSTLKIQPAKLEDSAVYLCASSRGFSGANVLTFGAGSRLTVL.

V is TRBV7-2 and J is TRBJ2-4; 11 nucleotides line up with TRBD2. The CDR3 covers 18 residues. Germline assignment: CDR1 SGHTA and CDR2 FQGNSA. Unmatched junction bases numbered 9, after V lost 5 bases and J lost 0 bases. The DNA for the CDR3 is TGTGCCAGCAGCCTGGGACTAGCGGTGTCACTAGCCAAAAACATTCAGTACTTC. It codes for CASSLGLAVSLAKNIQYF.

This rearrangement joins TRBV5-1 to TRBJ1-2; D not certain. The CDR3 extends over 14 amino acids. Germline assignment: CDR1 SGHRS and CDR2 YFSETQ. V lost 4 bases and J lost 5, with 15 bases in between. The CDR3 is CASSPSTSNYGYTF. The CDR3 DNA reads as TGCGCCAGCAGCCCCTCGACATCGAATTATGGCTACACCTTC.

This clone has just one count. The chain has TRBV19 and TRBJ1-5, with D possibly TRBD1 on 6 matching bases. V was pared by 5 bases and J by 2 bases, with 13 bases between. The CDR3 is 15 amino acids. The germline CDR1 and CDR2 sequences are LNHDA and SQIVND (reference sequence). CDR3 bases: TGTGCCAGTAGTCAGGGGCATGGGGGCAATCAGCCCCAGCATTTT. As protein: CASSQGHGGNQPQHF.

V usage is TRBV18 and J usage is TRBJ1-1; 9 nucleotides line up with TRBD1. The CDR3 is made up of 15 amino acids. The ends lost 4 bases at V and 4 bases at J; junction bases unmatched: 7. Germline CDR1 KGHSH, CDR2 LQKENI. For the CDR3, the DNA is TGTGCCAGCTCACTATCTACAGGGGGCGGCACTGAAGCTTTCTTT. It codes for CASSLSTGGGTEAFF.

For this clone: Other nucleotide sequences from this sample produce the same CDR3. This chain links TRBV3-1 (or the pseudogene TRBV3-2) with TRBJ2-1; 9 bases agree with TRBD2. After removal of 0 bases from V and 8 bases from J, the junction contained 8 bases not matched to a gene. This CDR3 is 16 amino acids long. Germline V gene data show CDR1 as LGHDT and CDR2 as YNNKEL (reference sequence). For the CDR3, the DNA is TGTGCCAGCAGCCAAGAGGGCGGGGGGGCCGTCGATGAGCAGTTCTTC. Amino acids: CASSQEGGGAVDEQFF.

A note on this clone: Other DNA sequences within the sample encode an identical CDR3. This chain's CDR3 is CAISDLSYEQYF. The DNA for the CDR3 is TGTGCCATCAGTGACCTCTCCTACGAGCAGTACTTC. The chain joins TRBV10-3 to TRBJ2-7; D gene unclear. Deletions cut 3 bases from V and 0 bases from J, with 3 bases between. CDR1 is ENHRY, CDR2 SYGVKD, per germline. This CDR3 has 12 residues.

The chain combines TRBV5-6 with TRBJ2-2; unclear D gene. Germline V CDR1 and CDR2: SGHDT, YYEEEE. V lost 3 bases, J lost 8 bases, and 8 bases lay in between. There are 12 residues in the CDR3. CDR3: CASSSTPGELFF. In DNA, the CDR3 is TGTGCCAGCAGCTCGACTCCGGGGGAGCTGTTTTTT.

The chain uses TRBV19 and TRBJ2-1; 9 bases agree with TRBD1. Germline V CDR1 and CDR2: LNHDA, SQIVND (reference sequence). The CDR3 runs to 14 residues. The trim removed 5 bases at V and 7 bases at J, leaving 6 bases unmatched. CDR3 amino acids: CASSRQGDNNEQFF. The CDR3 region has the DNA TGTGCCAGTAGTCGACAGGGGGATAATAATGAGCAGTTCTTC.

The chain recombines TRBV4-1 with TRBJ1-6; D gene ambiguous. The V gene lost 4 bases and the J gene lost 7 bases, with 14 bases spanning the gap. The CDR3 totals 15 residues. Looked up from germline, CDR1 is MGHRA and CDR2 is YSYEKL. CDR3 coding DNA: TGCGCCAGCAGCCGACAACCTGGTGTGAATTCACCCCTCCACTTT. Encoded protein: CASSRQPGVNSPLHF.

The chain is built from TRBV9 and TRBJ1-2; D is perhaps TRBD1 (5 bases). Trimming took 4 bases from V and 7 from J, leaving 14 bases between them. The germline CDR1 and CDR2 sequences are SGDLS and YYNGEE. CDR3 size: 13 residues. The CDR3 coding sequence is TGTGCCAGCAGCCCCCGCAGGGCGGCTGGCTACACCTTC. Translating it yields CASSPRRAAGYTF.